This T cell receptor (beta chain) is drawn from a study of blood T cells in healthy people across ages. PCR was performed a second time for 7 to 11 cycles using a sample-barcoded 5' primer and a J-beta primer mix. Via MiXCR, TCRdb re-called the 5' RACE reads, giving one row per CDR3 protein. The data show some 1.5 million distinct CDR3 sequences, with less than 45% seen just once and around 4% held by the top ten. J lost 1 base, V lost 5 bases, and 9 bases had no gene match. Germline values: CDR1 KGHDR, CDR2 SFDVKD. This CDR3 is built from 17 residues. The chain couples TRBV24-1 to TRBJ2-2; 7 bases agree with TRBD2. The clonotype comes from a woman between 18 and 29 years old in good health. Sequences were obtained from blood. The CDR3 DNA is TGTGCCACCAGTGCCCGCCTAGCGGAGCTGAACACCGGGGAGCTGTTTTTT. It is translated as CATSARLAELNTGELFF.